This TCR beta chain was sequenced for a study of cytomegalovirus exposure and HLA in healthy donors (dated by TCRdb to about 2017). Some background on the complete study: An earlier analysis of roughly 630 of the donors reported approximately 290 Gb of sequence data and roughly 100 million unique TCR beta sequences from some 180 million T cells. An early release that covered approximately 600 HLA-typed donors contained around 330 gigabases of sequencing data and tens of millions of unique TCR sequences. Of the roughly 400 genotyped donors, 81% fell in the genetic ancestry cluster associated with self-reported Caucasian donors. The study aimed to test whether signatures of past pathogen exposure could be identified by cataloging public T cell receptors. The study used immunosequencing to profile the T cell repertoires of several hundred subjects and linked those repertoires to cytomegalovirus serostatus. In addition to the first cohort of about 650 subjects, a separate validation cohort of 130 or so different subjects was used. To predict cytomegalovirus infection status, the study brought together high-throughput TCR immunosequencing, statistical association of individual TCRs with disease status, and machine learning. A later analysis re-examined previously published TCR beta repertoires from 600 to 700 donors and added high-resolution HLA genotyping to investigate patterns of TCR occurrence. Rather than drawing on any new phenotypic data, the later analysis identified candidate immune exposures from TCR beta sequences and the way those sequences occurred across donors. To decide whether each TCR beta V gene segment behaved as functional or pseudogenic, an earlier analysis of over 500 of the donors relied on high-throughput TCR beta sequencing. Donor age, sex, ethnicity and CMV serostatus were compiled together with the repertoire data. Genome-wide SNP genotypes for about 60% of the roughly 670 donors were used in a later genetic analysis, which treated that subset as a discovery cohort. Every discovery cohort repertoire had been produced on one sequencing platform. HLA typing included class I and class II loci at four-digit resolution. Typing coverage varied by locus: roughly 629-630 donors for A, B, C, DRB1 and DQB1; about 520 for DQA1; about 600 for DPA1; more than 450 for DPB1. Four or five DR-DQ haplotypes were handled as single units for association and clustering, since linkage in the cohort was strong. Among several hundred genotyped donors of the cohort, an average of approximately 220,000 unique TCR beta nucleotide sequences was sequenced per donor, of which 15% to 20% were non-productive.

General findings and caveats noted by the study authors: In this cohort, only TCR beta chains were sequenced, and detectable features were limited by the absence of alpha or paired-chain data. Across donors, most TCR sequences were observed very rarely, whereas some public TCRs were present in many individuals. A further reported finding was that TCR beta sequences accurately predicted the HLA-A and HLA-B alleles for most subjects in the first cohort. Three of the identified cytomegalovirus-associated TCR beta chains were confirmed in vitro to be specific for cytomegalovirus antigens. In a later analysis, HLA-associated TCR beta chains showed more clonal expansion and lower generation probabilities than non-associated chains that were equally common. In both the original and validation cohorts, the classifier was reported to diagnose cytomegalovirus status with high specificity and sensitivity. The authors suggested that the approach could potentially be extended to other disease states and immunological phenotypes. Specific HLA alleles were associated with over 15,000 TCR beta sequences at a false discovery rate of 0.05 in a later analysis. Strong co-occurrence of HLA alleles, especially DR and DQ, made assigning TCR associations to individual alleles difficult. Because counts were too low, roughly 17 rarely observed V segments, including chromosome 9 orphons, were left out of the earlier analysis of several hundred of the donors. A later analysis found that TCR association rates varied across HLA loci, with DRB1 alleles showing the most associated TCRs and HLA-C alleles the fewest. Most CMV-associated TCR beta chains appeared to be HLA-restricted in a later analysis, and the HLA associations seemed to be driven largely by CMV exposure. V-gene and J-gene trimming of TCR beta chains was associated with a missense DCLRE1C variant in a later genetic analysis, and the association was replicated in an independent cohort. A total of 150 or so TCR beta chains were listed by the study as associated with cytomegalovirus. Because HLA typing was missing for some donors at each locus, association tests included only the typed subset. A later genetic analysis reported fewer N-insertions in productive TCRs among donors in an Asian-associated ancestry cluster than the roughly 640-donor mean. CMV serostatus was the only immune exposure information available for the cohort. The presence/absence analyses assumed that sequencing depth was roughly uniform across donors, and that assumption may not be true. In an earlier analysis of about 600 of the donors, most TCR beta V segments appeared in productive rearrangements about 87% or about 30% of the time, broadly matching IMGT annotations. A later analysis reported that several top co-occurrence clusters appeared linked to parvovirus B19, influenza, CMV and Epstein-Barr virus. A cluster of highly shared sequence variants was judged likely to be a technical artifact of the sequencing pipeline. Linkage disequilibrium might explain the correlated functional status among segregating V segments, but an unknown experimental factor could not be excluded.

Receptor libraries were prepared by the immunoSEQ multiplex PCR assay. The multiplex PCR relied on a mix of 60 forward primers for TCR Vbeta segments and 13 reverse primers for TCR Jbeta segments. The CDR3 region of rearranged TCR beta genes was amplified from genomic DNA by a multiplex PCR assay. The Illumina HiSeq System was used to sequence the amplified TCR beta libraries as 87-base-pair reads. In the original analysis: A later analysis counted some 80 million unique TCR beta chains across the 650 to 700 repertoires, and around 9.9 million of these chains were shared by at least two donors. A nearest-neighbor algorithm error-corrected the raw reads and collapsed the reads into unique sequences, merging closely related sequences to remove PCR and sequencing errors. To assign V, D and J gene segments, CDR3 sequences were aligned to IMGT reference sequences. For a sequence to be retained, at least a six-nucleotide match to both a V gene segment and a J gene segment was required. Rearrangements were called productive when the CDR3 lacked stop codons and stayed in frame with V and J; all others were non-productive. Following IMGT convention, CDR3 was defined as the stretch from the second conserved V-encoded cysteine up to the conserved J-encoded phenylalanine. Sequences without an unambiguous match to a single V gene segment were excluded from the earlier analysis of over 500 of the donors. An earlier analysis of several hundred of the donors called V segments functional above 56.7% productive rearrangements and segregating when the between-donor standard deviation exceeded 5%. A statistical classification framework was built for diagnosing cytomegalovirus status from the catalog of TCR beta chain sequences. In a later analysis, TCR nucleotide sequences were compared against IMGT/GENE-DB human TR gene sequences so that V and J genes could be assigned. Using the TCRdist pipeline, a later analysis assigned CDR3 sequences along with most-parsimonious VDJ recombination scenarios. In a later analysis, each TCR beta chain was defined by its CDR3 amino acid sequence together with its V-gene family, and reads without a unique V-gene family were excluded. In a later analysis, a few hundred highly shared, low-generation-probability nucleotide sequences were removed to address suspected cross-contamination and a sequencing artifact. In a later analysis, a clonal expansion index was calculated for each public chain from normalized within-repertoire ranks of inferred template counts. Generation probabilities in a later analysis came from a VDJ recombination model fitted to out-of-frame rearrangements, and those results were checked against IGoR. In a later analysis, TCR-TCR, TCR-HLA and TCR-CMV co-occurrence was scored with hypergeometric tests, and a repertoire-size bias correction was applied to TCR pairs. A later analysis estimated false discovery rates by permuting HLA or CMV assignments 20 times. In a later analysis, co-occurring TCRs were grouped with DBSCAN, and TCRdist sequence similarity was added when clustering was performed within HLA-allele-positive subsets. Co-occurrence clustering excluded repertoires with fewer than 30,000 or more than 120,000 public chains, plus five with anomalous nucleotide sharing. Not all clones reach the TCRdb copy of this immuneACCESS table, which keeps in-frame sequences only. Checked studies attribute under half of the gap to unresolved V genes and leave the rest unexplained. Clone size and V and J calls were adopted from that table, with D and trimming inferred from the DNA. This sample gives approximately 160,000 clones in total; 60% to 85% of them show up just once. 2.5% to 3% of the sample is held by the ten biggest clonotypes.

Details on this clone: The clone's antigen remains unknown. No much larger clonotype is one base removed from it; base qualities were not supplied.

The cohort consisted of 600 or so healthy bone marrow donors. At the time of sampling, every cohort member was nominally healthy, though immune exposures that went unrecorded were likely present. The donor tested CMV seropositive, placing the donor among the 289 seropositive members of the cohort. Every donor gave a peripheral blood sample, and the peripheral blood mononuclear cells from that sample were used for TCR beta sequencing. Genomic DNA was extracted from the blood cell samples with the Qiagen DNeasy Blood Extraction Kit. The specimen sequenced was PBMCs. This TCR came from a woman aged 45 to 65 in good health and CMV-seropositive.

The CDR3 reads CASSVYSQNSPLHF. The DNA is as follows: TGTGCCAGCAGTGTGTACTCCCAAAATTCACCCCTCCACTTT. The chain is assembled from TRBV6-1 and TRBJ1-6, with no D gene named confidently. For CDR1 and CDR2, the germline V gene lists MNHNS and SASEGT. V lost 4 bases and J lost 7 bases; the stretch between them is 11 bases long. There are 14 amino acids in the CDR3, from cysteine to phenylalanine inclusive. The kept DNA is CDR3 alone, 42 bases in frame from the first base.